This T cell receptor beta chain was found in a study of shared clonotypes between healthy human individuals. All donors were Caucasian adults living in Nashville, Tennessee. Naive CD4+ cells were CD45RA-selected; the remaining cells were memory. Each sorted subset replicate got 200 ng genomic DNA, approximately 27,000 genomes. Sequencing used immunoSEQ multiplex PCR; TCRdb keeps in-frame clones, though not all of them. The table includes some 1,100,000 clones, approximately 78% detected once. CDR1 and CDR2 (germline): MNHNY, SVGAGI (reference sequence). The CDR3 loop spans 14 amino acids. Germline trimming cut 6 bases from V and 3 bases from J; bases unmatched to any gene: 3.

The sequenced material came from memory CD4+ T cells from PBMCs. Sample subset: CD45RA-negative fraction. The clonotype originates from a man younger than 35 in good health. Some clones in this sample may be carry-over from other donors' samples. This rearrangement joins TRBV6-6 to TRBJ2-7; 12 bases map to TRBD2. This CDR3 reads CASRMGLAGYEQYF. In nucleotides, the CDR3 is TGTGCCAGCAGAATGGGACTAGCGGGCTACGAGCAGTACTTC.